These 11 T cell receptor beta chains came from one sample sequenced in a study of T-cell reconstitution after alpha-beta-depleted transplantation in children. It was with unique molecular identifiers that the TCRbeta library was prepared. TCRdb re-analysed the PCR reads in MiXCR, keeping a single row per CDR3 protein. The table has about 980,000 distinct CDR3 sequences, about 30% seen once. Sequenced here: PBMCs, mostly from graft donor cells, sampled 360 days after TCRalphabeta/CD19-depleted stem cell transplant. These receptors all come from a boy less than two years old who had a stem cell transplant for SCID, so the T cells may come from the graft donor.

The chain uses TRBV24-1 and TRBJ2-1; 15 bases are a match to TRBD2. Losses at the gene ends were 0 bases for V and 7 bases for J; bases not matched to a gene: 9. This CDR3 has 19 residues. The germline V gene has CDR1 KGHDR and CDR2 SFDVKD. The CDR3 nucleotides read TGTGCCACCAGTGATTTGCGATCGGGACTAGCGGGGGGTCGGAATGAGCAGTTCTTC. This codes for CATSDLRSGLAGGRNEQFF.

This clonotype was counted a single time. The gene calls are TRBV18 and TRBJ2-6; D gene unclear. Germline V lookup: CDR1 KGHSH, CDR2 LQKENI. Deletions cut 1 base from V and 4 bases from J, with 11 bases between. This CDR3 is built from 16 residues. The CDR3 loop is CASSPLGIYGANVLTF. Written as DNA, the CDR3 is TGTGCCAGCTCACCACTGGGTATATACGGGGCCAACGTCCTGACTTTC.

In its sample, this clonotype was seen once. CDR3 nucleotides: TGTGCCATCAGGCTAAGCGGGGGAGTCAATGAGCAGTTCTTC. Protein: CAIRLSGGVNEQFF. This rearrangement joins TRBV10-3 to TRBJ2-1, with 8 bases aligning to TRBD2. This CDR3 comprises 14 residues. V was clipped by 6 bases and J by 6 bases; unmatched bases: 7. Germline V gene sequence: CDR1 ENHRY, CDR2 SYGVKD.

The CDR3 here is CASSLAGKAGELFF. The CDR3, as DNA: TGTGCCAGCAGCTTAGCAGGGAAGGCCGGGGAGCTGTTTTTT. The J gene is TRBJ2-2, the V gene TRBV11-1, with no clear D. This CDR3 has 14 amino acids. Germline CDR1 and CDR2: SGHAT and FQDESV (reference sequence). V was cut by 0 bases and J by 6 bases, with 8 bases left in between. The variable domain in full, completed from reference TRBV11-1 and TRBJ2-2, reads EAEVAQSPRYKITEKSQAVAFWCDPISGHATLYWYRQILGQGPELLVQFQDESVVDDSQLPKDRFSAERLKGVDSTLKIQPAELGDSAMYLCASSLAGKAGELFFGEGSRLTVL.

This clonotype has a handful of counts. The chain carries TRBV10-3 and TRBJ2-2; the match to TRBD1 covers 7 bases. The CDR3 sequence is 15 residues long. Trimming at V came to 9 bases and at J to 2 bases, leaving 9 bases not matched to a gene. From germline, CDR1 is ENHRY and CDR2 SYGVKD. CDR3 region: CAIGRDSRNTGELFF. DNA for the CDR3: TGTGCCATAGGCCGGGACAGTCGAAACACCGGGGAGCTGTTTTTT.

CDR3 in DNA: TGTGCCAGCAGCTTAGCTACCGACTGGACTCAAGAGACCCAGTACTTC. Protein: CASSLATDWTQETQYF. The V and J genes are TRBV7-6 and TRBJ2-5, with D perhaps matching TRBD2 (5 bases). Trimming removed 0 bases at V and 2 bases at J, with 13 bases between. The CDR3 loop spans 16 amino acids. The germline gives CDR1 SGHVS, CDR2 FNYEAQ.

The chain carries TRBV7-2 and TRBJ1-5; 7 bases agree with TRBD1. Per germline, CDR1 SGHTA and CDR2 FQGNSA. The V and J ends lost 3 bases and 5 bases, in that order; junction bases with no gene match: 7. This CDR3 contains 15 residues. CDR3 DNA sequence: TGTGCCAGCAGCTTTAGGACAGGCTTTGATCAGCCCCAGCATTTT. Protein product: CASSFRTGFDQPQHF.

In its sample, this clonotype was seen a few times. J is TRBJ2-1 and V is TRBV5-1; 13 bases fit TRBD2. The germline gives CDR1 SGHRS, CDR2 YFSETQ. This CDR3 is built from 17 residues. The V and J ends lost 4 bases and 4 bases, in that order; junction bases with no gene match: 8. The CDR3 is CASSLGLAGIWYNEQFF. The CDR3 DNA reads as TGCGCCAGCAGCCTGGGACTAGCGGGGATTTGGTACAATGAGCAGTTCTTC.

The sample holds a few counts of this clonotype. CDR3 coding DNA: TGTGCCACCAGCAGAGATTTTAGGTTGGGGGTAGGAGAGACCCAGTACTTC. This codes for CATSRDFRLGVGETQYF. This sequence joins TRBV15 and TRBJ2-5, with D perhaps given as TRBD1 or TRBD2 (5 bases each). The ends were cut back, 0 bases at V and 4 bases at J, with 18 bases in the middle. The CDR3 spans 17 residues. In germline, CDR1 is LNHNV, CDR2 YYDKDF (reference sequence).

The chain combines TRBV18 with TRBJ2-7; D could derive from TRBD1 or TRBD2 (5 bases each). Germline lookup yields CDR1 KGHSH and CDR2 LQKENI. This CDR3 region has 16 residues. The ends were cut back, 2 bases at V and 2 bases at J, with 16 bases in the middle. The CDR3 here is CASSPSQRIGAYEQYF. As DNA, the CDR3 is TGTGCCAGCTCACCATCTCAGCGGATAGGGGCCTACGAGCAGTACTTC.

This clonotype was counted between two and nine times. V and J are TRBV2 and TRBJ2-1; a weak D match, TRBD1 (5 bases). Germline V CDR1 and CDR2: SNHLY, FYNNEI. V shed 2 bases and J shed 10 bases, with 9 bases lying between them. The CDR3 consists of 12 residues. DNA of the CDR3: TGTGCCAGCAGTGAACAGGGCGGCGAGCAGTTCTTC. It is translated as CASSEQGGEQFF.